The 15 T cell receptor beta chains reported below all come from one sample, sequenced in a study of T-cell reconstitution after alpha-beta-depleted transplantation in children. A library of TCRbeta sequences, prepared with unique molecular identifiers, was generated. One entry per CDR3 protein, called by TCRdb with MiXCR from the PCR reads. The repertoire holds around 100,000 distinct CDR3 sequences, with 7.5% to 9.5% as singletons. The input for sequencing was PBMCs, taken before TCRalphabeta/CD19-depleted stem cell transplant. These receptors came from a boy aged 2 to 10 with acute lymphoblastic leukemia, due to receive a stem cell transplant.

This chain joins TRBV6-5 and TRBJ1-2; D is perhaps TRBD1 (5 bases). V lost 0 bases, J lost 8 bases, and 13 bases lay in between. Per the germline V gene, CDR1 is MNHEY and CDR2 is SVGAGI. The CDR3 length is 14 residues. CDR3 sequence: CASSYSPGLEGYTF. The DNA for the CDR3 is TGTGCCAGCAGTTACTCGCCAGGGCTGGAAGGCTACACCTTC.

This clonotype was observed at least ten times. This chain joins TRBV7-3 and TRBJ2-1; possibly TRBD1 for D (5 bases). The CDR3 contains 15 residues. Germline CDR1 SGHTA, CDR2 FQGTGA. The V end lost 5 bases, the J end lost 6 bases, and 17 bases lay between the germline ends. In DNA form, the CDR3 reads TGTGCCAGCAGCCCCGACAGCGACGTCTCCAATGAGCAGTTCTTC. Protein product: CASSPDSDVSNEQFF.

This clonotype has only a few counts. The V and J genes are TRBV7-6 and TRBJ2-7; tentative D call: TRBD2 (6 bases). Deletions cut 5 bases from V and 1 base from J, with 12 bases between. The CDR3 is 14 amino acids. The germline V gene has CDR1 SGHVS and CDR2 FNYEAQ. This chain's CDR3 is CASSPTSRSYEQYF. CDR3 DNA: TGTGCCAGCAGCCCGACTAGTAGGTCCTACGAGCAGTACTTC.

This clonotype was seen more than once but under ten times. The chain has TRBV7-9 and TRBJ1-3, with a tentative D call TRBD1 (6 bases). Germline values: CDR1 SEHNR, CDR2 FQNEAQ (reference sequence). The length of the CDR3 is 15 residues. Trimming shortened V by 4 bases and J by 2 bases, and 12 bases separated the two germline ends. CDR3 loop: CASSWTEMAGNTIYF. The CDR3 DNA reads as TGTGCCAGCAGCTGGACAGAGATGGCTGGAAACACCATATATTTT.

This clonotype was recorded many times. The chain is built from TRBV9 and TRBJ2-7, with 10 nucleotides matching TRBD2. The CDR3 covers 14 residues. CDR1 and CDR2 (germline): SGDLS, YYNGEE. The trim removed 2 bases at V and 5 bases at J, leaving 4 bases unmatched. The CDR3 region has the DNA TGTGCCAGCAGCGTCTCCGGGACTAGCGACGAGCAGTACTTC. As protein: CASSVSGTSDEQYF.

This clonotype appeared many times. The chain is built from TRBV28 and TRBJ2-2; TRBD1 matches at 8 bases. V shed 6 bases, J shed 5 bases, and the junction held 11 bases outside the gene matches. Per germline, CDR1 MDHEN and CDR2 SYDVKM. The CDR3 extends over 16 amino acids. The CDR3 DNA sequence: TGTGCCAGCAGACCGGCTCAGGGGGCGCGGACCGGGGAGCTGTTTTTT. Its translation is CASRPAQGARTGELFF.

This clonotype was found many times. This rearrangement joins TRBV29-1 to TRBJ2-1; D unclear. Between the trimmed V and J ends, which lost 7 bases and 10 bases, there was a span of 14 bases. Germline CDR1 reads SQVTM; CDR2 reads ANQGSEA. This CDR3 has 11 residues. CDR3 bases: TGCAGCGCCCCAAGTTGTTGGGAGCAGTTCTTC. Residues: CSAPSCWEQFF.

This clonotype was seen a few times. The chain combines TRBV2 with TRBJ2-1, with D uncertain. This CDR3 is built from 12 residues. CDR1 SNHLY and CDR2 FYNNEI come from the germline V gene. The V end was cut by 5 bases, the J end by 10 bases, with 12 bases between. CDR3 region: CASSPTSWEQFF. The DNA for the CDR3 is TGTGCCAGCAGTCCCACTTCCTGGGAGCAGTTCTTC.

The genes are TRBV5-5 and TRBJ1-3; D uncertain. The CDR3 has 16 residues. V lost 3 bases and J lost 0, with 13 bases in between. Germline lookup yields CDR1 SGHKS and CDR2 YYEKEE (reference sequence). The CDR3 loop is CASSWTRGSSGNTIYF. The CDR3 DNA sequence: TGTGCCAGCAGCTGGACCCGAGGGAGCTCTGGAAACACCATATATTTT.

This clonotype appeared a few times. The chain couples TRBV19 to TRBJ1-1; D is unclear. The V gene lost 3 bases and the J gene lost 2 bases, with 7 bases spanning the gap. The CDR3 is 13 residues long. Germline V CDR1 and CDR2: LNHDA, SQIVND (reference sequence). The CDR3 region has the DNA TGTGCCAGTAGTATGAGCAGTAACACTGAAGCTTTCTTT. Its protein product is CASSMSSNTEAFF.

This clonotype was counted between two and nine times. The chain couples TRBV3-1 to TRBJ2-1; D not resolved. The CDR3 loop spans 16 amino acids. The germline CDR1 and CDR2 sequences are LGHDT and YNNKEL (reference sequence). V lost 0 bases, J lost 4 bases, and 13 bases lay in between. The CDR3 DNA follows: TGTGCCAGCAGCCAAGATTGGTGGAGCGATTACAATGAGCAGTTCTTC. Translating gives CASSQDWWSDYNEQFF.

This clonotype was counted many times. The rearrangement joins TRBV29-1 to TRBJ2-5, with unresolved D. This CDR3 contains 11 residues. Germline V gene sequence: CDR1 SQVTM, CDR2 ANQGSEA. V was clipped by 5 bases and J by 2 bases, with 6 bases between them. CDR3 in DNA: TGCAGCGTTAGGCCGCAAGAGACCCAGTACTTC. Protein: CSVRPQETQYF.

This clonotype was found many times. The chain joins TRBV12-3 or TRBV12-4 to TRBJ1-5, with unresolved D. V was shortened by 1 base and J by 7 bases, with 8 bases between the two germline ends. There are 13 residues in the CDR3. This CDR3 reads CASSLEVQQPQHF. In DNA, the CDR3 is TGTGCCAGCAGTTTAGAGGTTCAGCAGCCCCAGCATTTT.

There are many counts of this clonotype. The gene calls are TRBV3-1 and TRBJ2-6; 7 nucleotides agree with TRBD2. The CDR3 has 16 amino acids. Germline loops: CDR1 LGHDT, CDR2 YNNKEL (reference sequence). With V trimmed by 5 bases and J by 0 bases, 4 bases remained unmatched. The CDR3 DNA follows: TGTGCCAGCAGCAGCCGCGGGGGCTCTGGGGCCAACGTCCTGACTTTC. It translates to CASSSRGGSGANVLTF.

This clonotype turned up a few times. The chain's CDR3 is CASSLGSETQYF. The CDR3, as DNA: TGCGCCAGCAGCTTGGGTTCAGAGACCCAGTACTTC. The rearrangement uses TRBV5-1 and TRBJ2-5; no definite D call. The CDR3 consists of 12 residues. Per the germline V gene, CDR1 is SGHRS and CDR2 is YFSETQ. Trimming shortened V by 0 bases and J by 4 bases, and 4 bases separated the two germline ends.